Detailed here is one T cell receptor beta chain. This receptor's antigen is unknown. One base away there is no much larger clone; base qualities are not given. This specimen's time point label, interpreted: before trial treatment. Donors were enrolled in RACIN, a single-arm phase I dose-escalation trial combining nivolumab, ipilimumab, aspirin, low-dose cyclophosphamide and low-dose radiotherapy. Eligible patients had advanced, TIL-negative solid tumors. The data are from a study of low-dose radiotherapy and immunotherapy resistance in tumors (dated by TCRdb to between 2021 and 2024). Some background on the complete study: Cohort 1 received 0.5 Gy per fraction every 2 weeks, with a prescribed total PTV dose of 6.5 Gy. Cohort 2 received 1 Gy per fraction every two weeks, with a total of 13 Gy over 26 weeks. Nivolumab and ipilimumab were both given intravenously, with nivolumab at a 240 mg flat dose every two weeks and ipilimumab at 1 mg/kg every six weeks. Cyclophosphamide 200 mg/m2 was given intravenously every two weeks, one day before each radiation and immunotherapy administration. Patients took aspirin 300 mg orally once daily for four cycles, starting on cycle 1 day 1. Trial participants were not randomized into treatment groups. Eight patients were included in the translational analysis, namely three from the first dose cohort plus the first five from the second dose cohort.

From cysteine to phenylalanine, the CDR3 is 15 amino acids long. Only the CDR3 DNA stays, 45 bases, in frame from base 1. CDR1 and CDR2 (SGDLS, YYNGEE) derive from the germline V gene. At the junction V is shortened by 8 bases and J by 0 bases; bases outside the gene matches: 9. To make first-strand cDNA, Superscript III was used along with a set of TRAV- and TRBV-specific primers so that both the TCRalpha and TCRbeta chains were covered. TCRs were amplified for 20 to 25 PCR cycles with Phusion, using a constant-region primer paired with the adapter attached to the V primers. The MessageAmp II aRNA Amplification Kit was used to amplify the isolated mRNA, with in vitro transcription run for roughly 15 hours at 37 degrees C. The Dynabeads mRNA DIRECT Purification Kit was used to isolate the mRNA for TCR sequencing. A second approximately 23-cycle Phusion PCR added indexed Illumina adapters, and products were purified with AMPure XP beads. TCRalpha and TCRbeta libraries were deep-sequenced on an Illumina MiniSeq instrument. The original pipeline was this. Using custom Perl scripts, TCR sequences encoding the same protein were pooled, out-of-frame sequences were removed, and the abundance of each clonotype was computed. Any TCR sequence backed by just one read was left out of the analysis. Shannon entropy, Gini index, clonality, richness, and the frequency of TCRs shared between repertoires were included as repertoire metrics. TCRdb reworked the public reads: Q25 trimming with fastp, MiXCR clone assembly, productive beta chains retained. Records with the same CDR3 protein are collapsed into one entry carrying the most frequent genes and DNA. The V and J calls here are based on TCRdb, not the publication. The sample table holds about 89,000 distinct CDR3 sequences, of which 9.4% were seen once. Jointly, the top ten make up about 1% of the sample.

This TCR derives from a male donor with prostate cancer. This chain is built from TRBV9 and TRBJ2-3; 7 bases in the middle match TRBD2. Specimen: PBMCs, collected before treatment. This receptor carries the CDR3 CASTPLAASTDTQYF. DNA sequence: TGTGCCAGTACACCCCTAGCGGCTAGCACAGATACGCAGTATTTT.